This is a list of T cell receptor beta chains from one sample in a study of blood T cells in healthy people across ages. TCRdb redid the calling of the 5' RACE reads with MiXCR, one entry per CDR3 protein. The sample yields 700,000 to 950,000 distinct CDR3 sequences, more than 40% seen once. The sample consisted of blood. The source of these receptors is a woman in her fifties or sixties in good health. Both conserved end residues are part of each CDR3. D genes are given only for firm matches. Clone sizes are given selectively: once, few, many, or a class where the clone is expanded.

v_gene	d_gene	j_gene	abundance	CDR3nt	CDR3aa
TRBV20-1	TRBD2	TRBJ2-7	NA	TGCAGTGCTAGCGACGGGACTACCTATTACTACGAGCAGTACTTC	CSASDGTTYYYEQYF
TRBV28	NA	TRBJ2-3	few	TGTGCCAGTGGGTCCGGCACAGATACGCAGTATTTT	CASGSGTDTQYF
TRBV20-1	NA	TRBJ1-2	NA	TGCAGTGCTAGAGATATGGACCCTGGCTATGGCTACACCTTC	CSARDMDPGYGYTF
TRBV24-1	NA	TRBJ2-7	NA	TGTACCACCAGTGATCCTCGACAGCTGACCTACGAGCAGTACTTC	CTTSDPRQLTYEQYF
TRBV11-2	NA	TRBJ2-7	few	TGTGCCAGCAGCTTAGGGGGTTACCGCTACGAGCAGTACTTC	CASSLGGYRYEQYF
TRBV3-1	NA	TRBJ1-1	NA	TGTGCCAGCAGCCCGGGGATATCGGGGCTGAACACTGAAGCTTTCTTT	CASSPGISGLNTEAFF
TRBV20-1	TRBD2	TRBJ2-3	NA	TGCAGTGCTAGAAAAGCGGGAGAGTTCACAGATACGCAGTATTTT	CSARKAGEFTDTQYF
TRBV5-1	TRBD2	TRBJ2-1	few	TGCGCCAGCAGCGTTAATTTAGGCGGGGGAGGCGATGAGCAGTTCTTC	CASSVNLGGGGDEQFF
TRBV6-2/TRBV6-3	NA	TRBJ2-6	NA	TGTGCCAGCAGTATAGGGGCGGTCTCTGGGGCCAACGTCCTGACTTTC	CASSIGAVSGANVLTF
TRBV12-3/TRBV12-4	NA	TRBJ1-2	NA	TGTGCCAGCAGTTTTGGCGGGGAGCACTATGGCTACACCTTC	CASSFGGEHYGYTF
TRBV20-1	TRBD2	TRBJ2-5	NA	TGCAGTGCGAAACTAGCGGGAGGGCCGAGGCAAGAGACCCAGTACTTC	CSAKLAGGPRQETQYF
TRBV12-3/TRBV12-4	NA	TRBJ1-2	many	TGTGCCAGCAGTTTAGACAGCCTCTATGGCTACACCTTC	CASSLDSLYGYTF
TRBV5-1	TRBD1	TRBJ2-4	NA	TGCGCCAGCAGCTGGGGACAGGGGGCGACCAAAAACATTCAGTACTTC	CASSWGQGATKNIQYF
TRBV24-1	NA	TRBJ2-1	NA	TGTGCCACCAGTGACGGTACTTGGTTGGATGAGCAGTTCTTC	CATSDGTWLDEQFF
TRBV20-1	TRBD1	TRBJ2-3	NA	TGCAGTGCTAGAGAGATGCAGGGGGCTGGAGATACGCAGTATTTT	CSAREMQGAGDTQYF
TRBV20-1	TRBD1	TRBJ1-6	NA	TGCAGTGCCAAAGCAGGGACAGGGGGGAATTCACCCCTCCACTTT	CSAKAGTGGNSPLHF
TRBV7-3	TRBD2	TRBJ2-1	NA	TGTGCCAGCAGCTTTGAAGCGACTAGCCTCGATGAGCAGTTCTTC	CASSFEATSLDEQFF
TRBV7-9	TRBD2	TRBJ2-7	NA	TGTGCCAGCAGCTCTGCAATTCGGGACTACCCCTACGAGCAGTACTTC	CASSSAIRDYPYEQYF
TRBV20-1	NA	TRBJ2-1	NA	TGCAGTGCTAGCTTCTACAATGAGCAGTTCTTC	CSASFYNEQFF
TRBV7-2	NA	TRBJ1-2	NA	TGTGCCAGCAGCGTTGACATCTATGGCTACACCTTC	CASSVDIYGYTF
TRBV29-1	NA	TRBJ2-6	NA	TGCAGCGTTGCCAGCTCTGGGGCCAACATCCTGACTTTC	CSVASSGANILTF
TRBV9	NA	TRBJ2-1	many	TGTGCCAGCAGCGTATTGACCAGCTCCTACAATGAGCAGTTCTTC	CASSVLTSSYNEQFF
TRBV7-3	TRBD2	TRBJ2-5	many	TGTGCCAGCAGCCTTAGCGGGGGGGAAGAGACCCAGTACTTC	CASSLSGGEETQYF